A selection of T cell receptor beta chains follows, all from one sample in a study of CD8 T cells in Susac syndrome. TCRdb recomputed calls from the immunoSEQ multiplex PCR reads with MiXCR, one row per CDR3 protein. Of about 130,000 distinct CDR3 sequences listed, around 91% are singletons. The material sequenced was CD8+ T cells from PBMCs. The receptors shown here come from a human donor with multiple sclerosis. The CDR3 runs from the conserved cysteine through the conserved F or W. A D gene is named only where the DNA matches it firmly. For some rows the clone size is stated as once, few or many, or as a class when expanded; others skip it.

v_call,clone_size,d_call,j_call,cdr3_nt,cdr3_aa
TRBV6-2/TRBV6-3,.,.,TRBJ2-1,TGTGCCAGCAGTAATGGGGGGCTCGTTGAGCAGTTCTTC,CASSNGGLVEQFF
TRBV2,.,.,TRBJ2-7,TGTGCCAGCAGTGAAGACCCCTCCTACGTCGAGCAGTACTTC,CASSEDPSYVEQYF
TRBV14,.,.,TRBJ2-3,TGTGCCAGCAGCCTTTTCAGGACAGATACGCAGTATTTT,CASSLFRTDTQYF
TRBV7-9,.,.,TRBJ2-5,TGTGCCAGCAGCTTAGAGTTCGTGGAGACCCAGTACTTC,CASSLEFVETQYF
TRBV11-2,once,.,TRBJ1-1,TGTGCCAGCAGCCCCTACACGAACACTGAAGCTTTCTTT,CASSPYTNTEAFF
TRBV11-3,.,.,TRBJ2-2,TGTGCCAGCAGCCTTATCCAGTCCGGGGAGCTGTTTTTT,CASSLIQSGELFF
TRBV6-1,.,.,TRBJ1-5,TGTGCCAGCAGTGAAGCGAGGAGGGGATTTCGCAATCAGCCCCAGCATTTT,CASSEARRGFRNQPQHF
TRBV11-2,.,.,TRBJ2-2,TGTGCCAGCAGCTCCATAACAATCGGGGAGCTGTTTTTT,CASSSITIGELFF
TRBV21-1,.,.,TRBJ1-2,TGTGCCAGCAGCAAAGCGGGTGAATGGGGCTACACCTTC,CASSKAGEWGYTF
TRBV20-1,.,.,TRBJ2-7,TGCAGTGCTATTTCACCTAGGACCCCAACCTACGAGCAGTACTTC,CSAISPRTPTYEQYF
TRBV12-3/TRBV12-4,.,TRBD1,TRBJ2-5,TGTGCCAGCAGTTCCCCCCTTGCCGTAGACAGGGATGAGACCCAGTACTTC,CASSSPLAVDRDETQYF
TRBV6-1,.,TRBD1,TRBJ1-2,TGTGCCAGCCTGGGGACAGCCAGCTATGGCTACACCTTC,CASLGTASYGYTF
TRBV29-1,.,TRBD2,TRBJ2-2,TGCAGCGCCCTTAGCGGGAGACCACCTCACACCGGGGAGCTGTTTTTT,CSALSGRPPHTGELFF
TRBV5-1,.,.,TRBJ2-7,TGCGCCAGCAGCTCGGACAGCCCCTGGGAGCAGTACTTC,CASSSDSPWEQYF
TRBV27,.,.,TRBJ1-1,TGTGCCAGCAGCCGTCTCGAGGCCGTGCGAACTGAAGCTTTCTTT,CASSRLEAVRTEAFF
TRBV30,.,.,TRBJ1-1,TGTGCCTGGAGTTTGGACCATAACGCTGAAGCTTTCTTT,CAWSLDHNAEAFF
TRBV29-1,.,.,TRBJ1-2,TGCAGCGTTCCCAGATCAGCTAACTATGGCTACACCTTC,CSVPRSANYGYTF
TRBV5-1,.,.,TRBJ2-1,TGCGCCAGCAGCTTGGAAAGGGCCGATGAGCAGTTCTTC,CASSLERADEQFF
TRBV9,.,.,TRBJ2-3,TGTGCCAGCAGCGCCTTTTGGGGGGAAGTAGTGAGTACAGATACGCAGTATTTT,CASSAFWGEVVSTDTQYF
TRBV7-9,few,.,TRBJ2-7,TGTGCCAGCAGTTTGGGGGGCACCGAGCAGTACTTC,CASSLGGTEQYF
TRBV12-3/TRBV12-4,.,.,TRBJ2-1,TGTGCCAGCAGTTCCTTCGACAGGATCGTGGGGGATGAGCAGTTCTTC,CASSSFDRIVGDEQFF
TRBV7-9,.,.,TRBJ2-7,TGTGCCAGCAACGGGCCTGGACAGTCCTACGAGCAGTACTTC,CASNGPGQSYEQYF
TRBV5-4,.,TRBD1,TRBJ2-5,TGTGCCAGCAGCTTGGCAGGACAGGGTCAGGAGACCCAGTACTTC,CASSLAGQGQETQYF
TRBV15,once,TRBD2,TRBJ2-3,TGTGCCACGGGTCAGCGGGAATCAGATACGCAGTATTTT,CATGQRESDTQYF
TRBV7-9,once,.,TRBJ1-2,TGTGCCAGCACCCCCGGGGGGGCGTCTAACTATGGCTACACCTTC,CASTPGGASNYGYTF
TRBV30,.,.,TRBJ2-1,TGTGCCTGGAGTGGAGTCCGGCAGACCTACAATGAGCAGTTCTTC,CAWSGVRQTYNEQFF
TRBV12-3/TRBV12-4,.,TRBD1,TRBJ1-1,TGTGCCAGCAGTTTAGCCCTCGGGACAGGGAGTCCAGCTTTCTTT,CASSLALGTGSPAFF
TRBV7-7,.,.,TRBJ2-2,TGTGCCAGCATGGGCCGGGACACCGGGGAGCTGTTTTTT,CASMGRDTGELFF
TRBV6-6,.,.,TRBJ2-5,TGTGCCAGCAGTATCGCAGGGGTAGTGGAGACCCAGTACTTC,CASSIAGVVETQYF
TRBV12-3/TRBV12-4,once,TRBD2,TRBJ2-5,TGTGCCAGCAGTCTTAGCGGGAGTGAGACCCAGTACTTC,CASSLSGSETQYF
TRBV14,.,.,TRBJ1-5,TGTGCCAGCAGCCAACCGAATCAGCCCCAGCATTTT,CASSQPNQPQHF
TRBV30,.,.,TRBJ2-1,TGTGCCTGGAGTGTAAGTTACGCCACCGACAATGAGCAGTTCTTC,CAWSVSYATDNEQFF
TRBV12-3/TRBV12-4,once,TRBD1,TRBJ2-7,TGTGCCAGCAGTGCCGGGACAGGGGAACCCTACGAGCAGTACTTC,CASSAGTGEPYEQYF
TRBV21-1,.,.,TRBJ2-7,TGTGCCAGCAGCAAGGGGGACGGGGGTTTTAGCTCCTACGAGCAGTACTTC,CASSKGDGGFSSYEQYF
TRBV24-1,.,.,TRBJ2-1,TGTGCCACCAGTGATTCCTTCGGCCAGCGGACCTACAATGAGCAGTTCTTC,CATSDSFGQRTYNEQFF
TRBV6-2/TRBV6-3,.,.,TRBJ2-5,TGTGCCAGCAACCAATGGACCCAGTACTTC,CASNQWTQYF
TRBV20-1,.,.,TRBJ2-7,TGCAGTGCTAGAGTACCGGGTTCCAGTTACGAGCAGTACTTC,CSARVPGSSYEQYF